The 23 T cell receptor beta chains listed next were all sequenced from one sample in a study of graft-versus-host responses after intestinal transplantation. Profiled with immunoSEQ multiplex PCR; TCRdb holds only in-frame clones, not every one. The sample shows some 92,000 clones, roughly 90% of them seen only once. Their recognized antigens are unknown. The source material was unstimulated CD4+ T cells sorted from spleen or lymph node cells, sampled before intestinal transplant. All receptors derive from a human donor who received an intestinal transplant.

The V and J genes are TRBV6-5 and TRBJ1-2, with D unresolved. This CDR3 region has 13 residues. The germline V gene has CDR1 MNHEY and CDR2 SVGAGI. The V gene lost 5 bases and the J gene lost 4 bases, with 11 bases spanning the gap. In nucleotides, the CDR3 is TGTGCCAGCAGTCCCCTTGGCTCCTATGGCTACACCTTC. Protein sequence: CASSPLGSYGYTF.

The V gene is TRBV30, the J gene TRBJ1-1, with D possibly TRBD1 on 5 matching bases. The CDR3 spans 13 residues. Germline V CDR1 and CDR2: GTSNPN, SVGIG (reference sequence). Trimming cost V 2 bases and J 5 bases, with 12 bases left between them. The CDR3 bases are TGTGCCTGGAGTCCGAGGTCAGGGACTGAAGCTTTCTTT. It is translated as CAWSPRSGTEAFF.

The rearrangement links TRBV18 to TRBJ2-5; 11 bases line up with TRBD2. The J segment lost 9 bases and the V segment lost 2 bases, leaving 11 bases of the junction unmatched. Germline V CDR1 and CDR2: KGHSH, LQKENI. The CDR3 covers 16 residues. The CDR3 sequence: CASSPGGILAGVAQYF. CDR3 DNA sequence: TGTGCCAGCTCACCAGGGGGCATACTAGCGGGAGTGGCCCAGTACTTC. Variable domain in full (rest from reference TRBV18 and TRBJ2-5): NAGVMQNPRHLVRRRGQEARLRCSPMKGHSHVYWYRQLPEEGLKFMVYLQKENIIDESGMPKERFSAEFPKEGPSILRIQQVVRGDSAAYFCASSPGGILAGVAQYFGPGTRLLVL.

V gene TRBV4-2 combines with J gene TRBJ2-3, with TRBD2 matching 9 bases. The CDR3 runs to 17 residues. Germline V lookup: CDR1 LGHNA, CDR2 YNFKEQ. The V segment lost 4 bases and the J segment 4 bases; nucleotides outside the gene matches: 12. The CDR3 nucleotides read TGTGCCAGCAGCCCAAAAACCGGGACTAGCAGGTCAGATACGCAGTATTTT. Translation gives CASSPKTGTSRSDTQYF.

The chain employs TRBV7-9 and TRBJ2-3; no firm D call. The germline V gene has CDR1 SEHNR and CDR2 FQNEAQ (reference sequence). V shed 1 base and J shed 7 bases, with 6 bases lying between them. This CDR3 has 12 residues. CDR3 residues: CASSLGGYTQYF. The DNA of the CDR3 is TGTGCCAGCAGCTTAGGTGGTTATACGCAGTATTTT.

This clone was recorded once. The CDR3 sequence: CASSLISDTQYF. CDR3 sequence (DNA): TGTGCCAGCAGCTTAATATCAGATACGCAGTATTTT. The gene calls are TRBV5-4 and TRBJ2-3, with D unclear. The V and J ends lost 2 bases and 4 bases respectively, with 5 bases between them. CDR1 is SGHNT and CDR2 is YYREEE in the germline V gene (reference sequence). The CDR3 consists of 12 residues.

The chain links TRBV6-1 to TRBJ2-5, with 11 bases matching TRBD2. The end of the DNA aligns better with TRBJ2-7, so the J call may be wrong. The CDR3 is 14 residues long. Germline CDR1 is MNHNS and CDR2 is SASEGT. The CDR3 protein is CASSDSGRAYEQYF. The CDR3 DNA reads as TGTGCCAGCAGCGATAGCGGGAGGGCCTACGAGCAGTACTTC.

The chain employs TRBV28 and TRBJ2-7; D is undetermined. The CDR3 consists of 11 residues. Germline V CDR1 and CDR2: MDHEN, SYDVKM. V lost 7 bases and J 2 bases, leaving 6 bases between the germline ends. DNA for the CDR3: TGTGCCAGCACCACGGCCTACGAGCAGTACTTC. Its protein product is CASTTAYEQYF.

In the case of this clone: One junction end does not reproduce the germline sequence, and a read error may be involved. Other DNA sequences in the sample encode the same CDR3. V is TRBV6-1 and J is TRBJ2-3; a possible D gene is TRBD2 (5 bases). The CDR3 sequence is 15 residues long. CDR1 is MNHNS and CDR2 is SASEGT in the germline V gene. In DNA, the CDR3 is TGTGCCAGTAGTGAAGGCCTAGCTAGCACAGATACGCAGTATTTT. It translates to CASSEGLASTDTQYF.

This chain links TRBV5-1 with TRBJ1-5; D is unresolved. The CDR3 spans 13 residues. The V gene lost 0 bases and the J gene lost 3 bases, with 4 bases spanning the gap. From germline, CDR1 is SGHRS and CDR2 YFSETQ. The CDR3 DNA reads TGCGCCAGCAGCTTGGTCCCCAATCAGCCCCAGCATTTT. Translation gives CASSLVPNQPQHF.

V usage is TRBV5-4 and J usage is TRBJ2-2; possibly TRBD1 for D (5 bases). Germline CDR1 and CDR2: SGHNT and YYREEE (reference sequence). The CDR3 runs 12 residues. With 4 bases removed from V and 5 bases from J, the gap between germline ends came to 6 bases. The CDR3 reads CASSQGTGELFF. The CDR3 DNA is TGTGCCAGCAGCCAGGGAACCGGGGAGCTGTTTTTT.

This chain joins TRBV27 and TRBJ1-5; D not certain. V was pared by 4 bases and J by 9 bases, with 13 bases between. The CDR3 contains 13 residues. Germline values: CDR1 MNHEY, CDR2 SMNVEV (reference sequence). The CDR3, as DNA: TGTGCCAGCAGTTACGCGGGTTCGTCGCCCCAGCATTTT. Translated, it gives CASSYAGSSPQHF.

The chain employs TRBV4-2 and TRBJ1-5; no clear D. V was cut by 0 bases and J by 4 bases, with 10 bases left in between. CDR3 size: 15 residues. Germline V gives CDR1 LGHNA, CDR2 YNFKEQ. The CDR3 bases are TGTGCCAGCAGCCAAGATGGACGGTTAAATCAGCCCCAGCATTTT. This encodes CASSQDGRLNQPQHF.

The chain employs TRBV20-1 and TRBJ2-7; perhaps TRBD2 as D (5 bases). The V and J ends lost 4 bases and 6 bases respectively, with 7 bases between them. This CDR3 region has 10 residues. Germline CDR1 is DFQATT and CDR2 is SNEGSKA (reference sequence). CDR3 in DNA: TGCAGTGCTACGGGAAGCGAGCAGTACTTC. The encoded protein is CSATGSEQYF.

This clone was seen just once. The V call is TRBV27, the J call TRBJ2-7, with D tentatively TRBD2 (5 bases). The germline V and J ends were trimmed by 3 bases and 0 bases, with 9 bases remaining between them. CDR1 MNHEY and CDR2 SMNVEV come from the germline V gene (reference sequence). This CDR3 is built from 14 residues. The CDR3 loop is CASSFRRGSYEQYF. DNA for the CDR3: TGTGCCAGCAGTTTCCGCCGGGGCTCCTACGAGCAGTACTTC.

The chain uses TRBV9 and TRBJ1-2; no clear D gene. The CDR3 has 16 residues. Germline assignment: CDR1 SGDLS and CDR2 YYNGEE. Trimming pared 2 bases from V and 8 bases from J, leaving 22 bases between. The CDR3 nucleotides are TGTGCCAGCAGCGTCACGACTGCAACCCTGGCCAGCGGCTACACCTTC. This translates into CASSVTTATLASGYTF.

CDR3 protein: CASSRETGLSGNTIYF. In DNA, the CDR3 is TGTGCCAGCAGCCGTGAAACGGGACTTTCTGGAAACACCATATATTTT. The V call is TRBV5-4, the J call TRBJ1-3, with a tentative D call TRBD1 (5 bases). Germline V gives CDR1 SGHNT, CDR2 YYREEE (reference sequence). V was trimmed by 4 bases and J by 1 base, leaving 15 bases between them. The CDR3 consists of 16 residues.

This clone was counted once. J is TRBJ2-7 and V is TRBV5-1; D unclear. CDR1 SGHRS and CDR2 YFSETQ come from the germline V gene. V was clipped by 6 bases and J by 5 bases, with 15 bases between them. This CDR3 has 13 residues. As DNA, the CDR3 is TGCGCCAGCAAAGTCGGCAGCCTGGACGAGCAGTACTTC. As protein: CASKVGSLDEQYF. The complete variable domain, with remaining parts taken from reference TRBV5-1 and TRBJ2-7, reads KAGVTQTPRYLIKTRGQQVTLSCSPISGHRSVSWYQQTPGQGLQFLFEYFSETQRNKGNFPGRFSGRQFSNSRSEMNVSTLELGDSALYLCASKVGSLDEQYFGPGTRLTVT.

The chain has TRBV6-4 and TRBJ2-1, with 10 bases matching TRBD1. Per germline, CDR1 MRHNA and CDR2 SNTAGT. Trimming cost V 3 bases and J 10 bases; bases outside gene matches: 9. The CDR3 has 15 amino acids. CDR3 protein: CASSDRDRGIKEQFF. The CDR3 DNA reads as TGTGCCAGCAGTGATCGGGACAGGGGTATTAAGGAGCAGTTCTTC.

The chain links TRBV6-1 to TRBJ2-7, with a weak D call TRBD2 (5 bases). V lost 8 bases and J lost 0, with 14 bases in between. CDR1 is MNHNS and CDR2 is SASEGT in the germline V gene. The CDR3 totals 14 residues. The CDR3, as DNA: TGTGCCAGCGGGTGGACTCTTAGCTCCTACGAGCAGTACTTC. This sequence encodes CASGWTLSSYEQYF.

The J gene is TRBJ2-2, the V gene TRBV21-1; the table's TRBD1 call for D was not verified on the DNA. TRBV21-1 is reported as a pseudogene. CDR3 length: 15 residues. Written as DNA, the CDR3 is TGTGCCAGCAGTGGACAAGCGTCGAACACCGGGGAGCTGTTTTTT. It codes for CASSGQASNTGELFF.

The chain uses TRBV5-8 and TRBJ2-7, with D perhaps matching TRBD1 (5 bases). V dropped 0 bases and J dropped 2 bases, with 9 bases sitting between them. The CDR3 runs to 14 residues. Germline V gene lookup returns CDR1 SGHTS and CDR2 YDEGEE. The CDR3 region is CASSLGTGTYEQYF. The CDR3 bases are TGTGCCAGCAGCTTGGGAACAGGTACCTACGAGCAGTACTTC.

The chain couples TRBV5-5 to TRBJ1-1; tentative D call: TRBD1 (6 bases). From germline, CDR1 is SGHKS and CDR2 YYEKEE (reference sequence). The ends were cut back, 4 bases at V and 7 bases at J, with 26 bases in the middle. The CDR3 extends over 17 amino acids. The CDR3 sequence: CASSVLQGNPRRFEAFF. Here the CDR3 DNA reads TGTGCCAGCAGCGTCTTGCAGGGGAATCCCCGCAGGTTTGAAGCTTTCTTT.